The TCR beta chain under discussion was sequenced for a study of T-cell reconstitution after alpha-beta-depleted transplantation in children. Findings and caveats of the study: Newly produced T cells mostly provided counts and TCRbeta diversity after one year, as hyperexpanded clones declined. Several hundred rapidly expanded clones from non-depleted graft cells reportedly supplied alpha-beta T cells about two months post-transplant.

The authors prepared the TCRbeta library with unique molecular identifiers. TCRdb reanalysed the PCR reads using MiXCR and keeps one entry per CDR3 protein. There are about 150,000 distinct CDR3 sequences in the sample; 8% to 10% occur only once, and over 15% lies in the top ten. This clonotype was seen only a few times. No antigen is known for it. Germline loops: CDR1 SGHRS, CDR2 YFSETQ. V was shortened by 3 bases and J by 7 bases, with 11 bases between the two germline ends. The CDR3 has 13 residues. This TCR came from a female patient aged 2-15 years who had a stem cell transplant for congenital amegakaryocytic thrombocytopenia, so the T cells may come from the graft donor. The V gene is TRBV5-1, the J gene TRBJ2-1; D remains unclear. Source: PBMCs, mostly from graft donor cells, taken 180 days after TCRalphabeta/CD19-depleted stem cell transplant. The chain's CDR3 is CASSSSRTNEQFF. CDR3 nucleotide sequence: TGCGCCAGCAGCTCGTCGCGTACAAATGAGCAGTTCTTC.